This TCR beta chain originates from a study of T cell responses to AZD1222 COVID-19 vaccine. For the study at large: Recipients boosted at about 4 weeks or about 12 weeks are pooled. Study-level results: After the peak T cell response, and only then, were repertoires sampled. The study found vaccine-associated CD4 TCRs spanning spike, dominant at 160-218 and 743-854. Baseline serostatus was positive in only six AZD1222 recipients.

The CDR3 extends over 15 amino acids. Germline CDR1 MGHRA, CDR2 YSYEKL. J lost 2 bases, V lost 1 base, and 5 bases had no gene match. Details on this clone: Antigen specificity is unknown.

Using immunoSEQ multiplex PCR, the repertoire was profiled, and TCRdb retains in-frame clones only, with some absent. Of about 170,000 clones in the sample, 75% to 90% were seen once. J is TRBJ2-7 and V is TRBV4-1; the match to TRBD2 covers 7 bases. The receptor's source is an adult in good health. The sequences come from peripheral blood, collected on day 0 of AZD1222 vaccination. The CDR3 loop is CASSQAGGTPYEQYF. Here the CDR3 DNA reads TGCGCCAGCAGCCAAGCCGGGGGGACCCCCTACGAGCAGTACTTC.